The clone carrying this T cell receptor beta chain has a count of ten or more. Its antigen is undetermined. After removal of 9 bases from V and 8 bases from J, the junction contained 10 bases not matched to a gene. There are 14 residues in the CDR3. A quantitative 5'-RACE method, one with molecular barcodes, was used to make TCR beta libraries. TCRdb re-called the 5' RACE reads with MiXCR, one entry per CDR3 protein. The profile covers about 130,000 distinct CDR3 sequences, with just under 7.5% appearing a single time and 9.5% to 15% taken by the ten largest. The data are from a study of CD8 T cells in ankylosing spondylitis. General study findings and limits: Disease-linked clones were CD8+ and relatively rare in peripheral blood.

The sample was blood, either unsorted or a sorted T cell fraction (not recorded which). This chain joins TRBV12-3 or TRBV12-4 and TRBJ1-4; 9 bases are a match to TRBD1. The source is a female donor with ankylosing spondylitis or in good health (not recorded which). The CDR3 spells CASSPRTGVEKLFF. CDR3 coding DNA: TGTGCCAGTAGTCCACGGACAGGGGTGGAAAAACTGTTTTTT.